This TCR beta chain was obtained from a study of graft-versus-host responses after intestinal transplantation. Findings and caveats of the study: Recipient marrow showed GvH clones, some seen first in ileum or blood.

This clone has just one count. Antigen specificity is unknown. The CDR3 extends over 15 amino acids. Per germline, CDR1 MNHEY and CDR2 SVGAGI. Trimming pared 5 bases from V and 7 bases from J, leaving 17 bases between. Profiling relied on immunoSEQ multiplex PCR, and the TCRdb table lists in-frame clones only, not all of them. This table has about 92,000 clones, approximately 90% appearing once. The receptor comes from a human donor who received an intestinal transplant. J is TRBJ2-2 and V is TRBV6-5; the D gene is possibly TRBD1 (5 bases). The sample consisted of unstimulated CD8+ T cells sorted from spleen or lymph node cells, taken before intestinal transplant. The CDR3 loop is CASSIWTRPNGELFF. DNA of the CDR3: TGTGCCAGCAGTATTTGGACAAGACCGAACGGGGAGCTGTTTTTT.